This T cell receptor (beta chain) was captured in a study of T cell changes during pregnancy in multiple sclerosis. Germline trimming cut 4 bases from V and 2 bases from J; bases unmatched to any gene: 16. The CDR3 is made up of 20 amino acids. The germline V gene encodes CDR1 LNHDA and CDR2 SQIVND (reference sequence). The data were produced by immunoSEQ multiplex PCR, yet TCRdb's version contains in-frame clones alone and is incomplete. Found here are around 30,000 clones, 75% to 90% of them singletons; the top ten hold approximately 0.86%. The material was CD4+ T cells from peripheral blood mononuclear cells, obtained in the second trimester of pregnancy. The chain links TRBV19 to TRBJ1-5; TRBD1 matches 11 bases. This clonotype was sampled from a female donor with multiple sclerosis, enrolled in a pregnancy study. The CDR3 is CASSNFGTGGYSAGNQPQHF. The CDR3 DNA reads TGTGCCAGTAGTAACTTCGGGACAGGGGGATATTCAGCGGGCAATCAGCCCCAGCATTTT.